The following is a T cell receptor (beta chain) sequence with its context. The V segment lost 0 bases and the J segment 7 bases; nucleotides outside the gene matches: 11. CDR3 length: 18 residues. This specimen comes from a study of blood T cell repertoires in COVID-19. Study overall: Samples came from the United States, Italy and Spain, spanning acute and convalescent COVID-19. In each case, the material was cDNA or gDNA derived from T cells, B-cell-depleted T cells, or PBMCs.

Original methodology: Using reference gene primer amplification, nucleated cell counts were estimated. Here immunoSEQ multiplex PCR was the method, and the copy in TCRdb shows in-frame clones only, minus some. The DNA gave D and trimming, while V, J and clone size come from that table. The sample contains about 65,000 clones, approximately 80% of which appear only once. The chain carries TRBV23-1 and TRBJ2-1, with TRBD2 identical over 11 bases. TRBV23-1 is an ORF, and what it does is uncertain. The sequence was obtained from an older man with acute or convalescent COVID-19. Specimen: peripheral blood. CDR3 protein: CASSQSTLLAGGRNEQFF. The DNA for the CDR3 is TGCGCCAGCAGTCAATCGACCCTTTTAGCGGGGGGGCGGAATGAGCAGTTCTTC.